This T cell receptor (beta chain) was captured by sequencing in a study of lymphopenia after photon versus proton radiotherapy (dated by TCRdb to between 2017 and 2020). Broadly, across the study: In patients with gastrointestinal tumors who developed high-grade lymphopenia, the study compared the immunological effects of photon radiation therapy with those of proton radiation therapy. The cohort comprised 20 or so patients with gastrointestinal tumors who received either photon or proton therapy and then developed lymphopenia. The goal of the study was to describe how the two radiation modalities differ in their effects on the immune system. The study at large found these results: During treatment, patients who received proton therapy stayed relatively stable, whereas patients who received photon therapy lost naive T cells and TCR diversity and gained effector/memory populations. After the lymphocyte count nadir, repertoires from photon-treated patients showed oligoclonal expansion, particularly of CD8+ Temra cells, and this expansion drove the decline in diversity. The survival association was assessed only in patients who died, and better survival with proton therapy was presented by the authors as a possibility rather than a demonstrated result. Across the cohort, a larger post-nadir drop in TCR diversity was inversely correlated with overall survival time among patients who died.

The CDR1 and CDR2 encoded by the germline V gene (reference sequence) are SSHAT and FNYEAQ. The CDR3 sequence holds 15 residues, the cysteine and phenylalanine included. The CDR3 DNA has 45 bases and is translated from base 1. The V and J ends are trimmed by 2 bases and 3 bases, leaving 12 bases between them. Library construction relied on the immunoSEQ multiplex PCR assay. Deep sequencing of rearranged TCR beta loci, alongside multiparametric flow cytometry, was used to profile T cell repertoires. Entries here come from immuneACCESS through TCRdb and include only in-frame sequences with V and J called. Some clones fail to appear in such tables; in the studies checked, an unresolved V gene covers under half of the shortfall, and the cause of the remainder is unknown. The table for this sample lists some 7,000 clones; more than 65% of them were counted only once. The ten largest clonotypes hold 51% of the sample.

As for this clone: No cognate antigen has been identified for it. One base away there is no much larger clone; base qualities are not given.

The V and J genes are TRBV7-7 and TRBJ2-3; TRBD1 is a possible D gene, resting on 6 matching bases. The sequences come from peripheral blood, collected from a patient treated with photon-based radiotherapy. The TCR comes from a man aged 25 to 40 with gastric cancer. For the CDR3, the sequence is CASSLQDRPTDTQYF. The nucleotide sequence reads TGTGCCAGCAGCTTACAGGACAGACCAACAGATACGCAGTATTTT.